The entry below gives a single T cell receptor (beta chain) sequence along with its context. The data belong to a study of technical replicates of blood from a handful of donors. V was cut by 7 bases and J by 8 bases, with 26 bases left in between. The germline V gene has CDR1 MNHNS and CDR2 SASEGT. The CDR3 consists of 16 residues. The table came from immunoSEQ multiplex PCR; TCRdb's copy has only in-frame clones and leaves some out. The sample records roughly 80,000 clones, roughly 94% being singletons. The chain recombines TRBV6-1 with TRBJ1-2, with D maybe TRBD1 (5 bases). Sequenced: T cells isolated from PBMCs. This sequence originates from a human donor in good health. CDR3 loop: CASIDLPGLGVYGYTF. The CDR3 region has the DNA TGTGCCAGCATTGATTTACCGGGACTGGGGGTCTACGGCTACACCTTC.